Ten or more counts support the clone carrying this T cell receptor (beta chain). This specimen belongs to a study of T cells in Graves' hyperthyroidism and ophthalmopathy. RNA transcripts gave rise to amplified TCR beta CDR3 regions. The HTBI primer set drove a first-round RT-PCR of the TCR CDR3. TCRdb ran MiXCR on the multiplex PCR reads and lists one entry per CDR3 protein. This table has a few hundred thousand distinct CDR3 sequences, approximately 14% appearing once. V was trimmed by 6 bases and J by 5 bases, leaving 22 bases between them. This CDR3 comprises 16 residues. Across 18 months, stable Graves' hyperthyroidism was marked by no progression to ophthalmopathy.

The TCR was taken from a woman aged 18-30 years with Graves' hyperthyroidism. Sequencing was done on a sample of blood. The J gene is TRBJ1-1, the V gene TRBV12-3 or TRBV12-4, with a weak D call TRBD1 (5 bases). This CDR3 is CASSSSARARETEAFF. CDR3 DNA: TGTGCCAGCAGCTCGAGCGCCAGGGCGAGAGAAACTGAAGCTTTCTTT.